The entry that follows covers one T cell receptor (beta chain) sequence. Its antigen remains unidentified. The sample originates from a study of cytomegalovirus exposure and HLA in healthy donors. The study ran its PCR with 60 Vbeta and 13 Jbeta primers. TCRdb's table, derived via immunoSEQ multiplex PCR, lists solely in-frame clones and lacks some. Among 100,000 to 150,000 clones listed, approximately 80% were seen once. The ends were cut back, 0 bases at V and 5 bases at J, with 6 bases in the middle. In germline, CDR1 is SGHRS, CDR2 YFSETQ. The CDR3 sequence is 13 residues long. The study's findings and limits: Presence/absence analysis assumed near-uniform sequencing depth across donors. In vitro work confirmed that a few CMV-associated chains recognize CMV antigens. HLA alleles showed associations with 15,000 to 20,000 TCR beta sequences in a later analysis, at a 0.05 false discovery rate.

The sequenced material came from PBMCs. This receptor was taken from a woman aged 35 to 49 in good health and CMV-seropositive. The chain recombines TRBV5-1 with TRBJ2-1, with D perhaps TRBD2 (5 bases). In DNA, the CDR3 is TGCGCCAGCAGCTTGGTAGCGAACAATGAGCAGTTCTTC. Translating gives CASSLVANNEQFF.